The clone carrying this T cell receptor (beta chain) came up a few times. What it binds is unknown. MiXCR, run by TCRdb on the 5' RACE reads, gives a single entry per CDR3 protein. The repertoire holds around 300,000 distinct CDR3 sequences, approximately 18% seen once, with 23% in the top ten. The data originate from a study of T-cell memory formation after mild COVID-19. Study findings and constraints: CM and EM subsets held most contracting CD4+ clones; EMRA held CD8+ ones. The authors left the SARS-CoV-2 specificity of second-wave clones peaking on day 37 unconfirmed.

Sequencing used PBMCs or a T cell subset sorted from them (not recorded which). The sequence was obtained from a man aged 18 to 29 who had mild COVID-19 (a few samples of this study predate the infection). Cell type and time point are not known.

The DNA of the CDR3 is TGCAGTGCTTTCAACTTACAGGGTTACCAGCCCCAGCATTTT. It yields the protein CSAFNLQGYQPQHF. This chain joins TRBV20-1 and TRBJ1-5, with TRBD1 as a possible D gene (6 bases). V gave up 5 bases and J gave up 7 bases, with 18 bases separating them. The CDR3 has 14 amino acids. Germline values: CDR1 DFQATT, CDR2 SNEGSKA (reference sequence).